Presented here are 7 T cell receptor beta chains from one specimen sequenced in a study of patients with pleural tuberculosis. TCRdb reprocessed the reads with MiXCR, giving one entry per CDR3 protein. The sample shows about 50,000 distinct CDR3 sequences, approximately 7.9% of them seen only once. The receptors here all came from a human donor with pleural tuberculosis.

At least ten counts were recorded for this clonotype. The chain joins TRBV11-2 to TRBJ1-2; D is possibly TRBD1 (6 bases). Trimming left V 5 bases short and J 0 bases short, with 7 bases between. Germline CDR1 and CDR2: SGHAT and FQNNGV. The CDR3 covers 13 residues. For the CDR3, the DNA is TGTGCCAGCAGCCGGGACACTAACTATGGCTACACCTTC. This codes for CASSRDTNYGYTF. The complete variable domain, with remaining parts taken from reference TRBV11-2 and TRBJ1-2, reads EAGVAQSPRYKIIEKRQSVAFWCNPISGHATLYWYQQILGQGPKLLIQFQNNGVVDDSQLPKDRFSAERLKGVDSTLKIQPAKLEDSAVYLCASSRDTNYGYTFGSGTRLTVV.

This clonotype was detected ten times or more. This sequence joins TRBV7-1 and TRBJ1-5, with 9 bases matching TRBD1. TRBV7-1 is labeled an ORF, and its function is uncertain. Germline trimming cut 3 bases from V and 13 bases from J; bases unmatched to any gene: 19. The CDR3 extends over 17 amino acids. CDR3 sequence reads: CASSSTGTGFGVWAQHF. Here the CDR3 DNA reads TGTGCCAGCAGCTCGACCGGGACAGGGTTTGGGGTTTGGGCGCAGCATTTT.

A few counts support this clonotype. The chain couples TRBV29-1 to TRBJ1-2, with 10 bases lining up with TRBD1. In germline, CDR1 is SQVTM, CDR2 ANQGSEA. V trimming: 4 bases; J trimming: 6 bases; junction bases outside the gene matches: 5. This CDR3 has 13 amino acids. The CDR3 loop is CSVVDRGLNGYTF. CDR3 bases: TGCAGCGTTGTTGACAGGGGGCTGAATGGCTACACCTTC. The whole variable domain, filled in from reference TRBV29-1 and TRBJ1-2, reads SAVISQKPSRDICQRGTSLTIQCQVDSQVTMMFWYRQQPGQSLTLIATANQGSEATYESGFVIDKFPISRPNLTFSTLTVSNMSPEDSSIYLCSVVDRGLNGYTFGSGTRLTVV.

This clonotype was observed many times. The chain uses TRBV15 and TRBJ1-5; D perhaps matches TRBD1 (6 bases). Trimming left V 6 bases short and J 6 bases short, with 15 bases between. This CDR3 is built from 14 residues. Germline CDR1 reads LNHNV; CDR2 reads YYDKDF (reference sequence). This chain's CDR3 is CATRGGGIGQPQHF. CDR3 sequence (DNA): TGTGCCACCAGAGGGGGGGGTATCGGTCAGCCCCAGCATTTT.

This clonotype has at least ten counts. Here the CDR3 reads CASRARIPPHNEQFF. The CDR3 nucleotides are TGTGCCAGCAGGGCCAGGATACCCCCCCACAATGAGCAGTTCTTC. V and J are TRBV12-3 or TRBV12-4 and TRBJ2-1, with no clear D. The CDR3 sequence is 15 residues long. The V and J ends lost 6 bases and 5 bases respectively, with 17 bases between them.

In DNA form, the CDR3 reads TGTGCCAGCCTGGCCTCTCCAGATACGCAGTATTTT. It is translated as CASLASPDTQYF. V and J are TRBV11-2 and TRBJ2-3; D gene unclear. CDR3 size: 12 residues. From germline, CDR1 is SGHAT and CDR2 FQNNGV. With 8 bases removed from V and 4 bases from J, the gap between germline ends came to 10 bases.

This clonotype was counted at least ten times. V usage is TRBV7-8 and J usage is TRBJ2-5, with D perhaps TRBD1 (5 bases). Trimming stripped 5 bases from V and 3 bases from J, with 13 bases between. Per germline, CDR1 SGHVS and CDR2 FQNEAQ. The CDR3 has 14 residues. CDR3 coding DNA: TGTGCCAGCAGCCCATGGGGCTTGGAAGAGACCCAGTACTTC. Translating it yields CASSPWGLEETQYF.